These 7 T cell receptor beta chains were sequenced from one sample in a study of blood T cell repertoires in COVID-19. Clones were read by immunoSEQ multiplex PCR, and TCRdb kept only the in-frame ones, dropping some. The sample has about 240,000 clones, around 90% seen once. Sequenced sample: peripheral blood. The receptors originated from a woman aged 70-85 years with active or convalescent COVID-19.

This chain joins TRBV27 and TRBJ1-2, with TRBD1 as a possible D gene (5 bases). The germline V gene has CDR1 MNHEY and CDR2 SMNVEV (reference sequence). This CDR3 is 15 amino acids long. V was trimmed by 2 bases and J by 2 bases, leaving 12 bases between them. CDR3 in amino acids: CASSLVLGGNYGYTF. Written as DNA, the CDR3 is TGTGCCAGCAGTTTAGTATTGGGGGGGAACTATGGCTACACCTTC.

This chain uses TRBV9 with TRBJ1-1; maybe TRBD1 (5 bases). This CDR3 is 14 amino acids long. V dropped 3 bases and J dropped 7 bases, with 16 bases sitting between them. CDR1 and CDR2 (germline): SGDLS, YYNGEE. CDR3 DNA sequence: TGTGCCAGCAGCGAGCTCACTGGGGCCCGTGAAGCTTTCTTT. It translates to CASSELTGAREAFF.

This clone came up once. The chain recombines TRBV7-3 with TRBJ2-3; a possible D gene is TRBD2 (5 bases). The V and J ends lost 5 bases and 5 bases respectively, with 14 bases between them. The length of the CDR3 is 14 residues. Germline V gene lookup returns CDR1 SGHTA and CDR2 FQGTGA. CDR3 DNA sequence: TGTGCCAGCAGCCAAGGGCTAGCAGGAGATACGCAGTATTTT. It translates to CASSQGLAGDTQYF.

V and J are TRBV4-1 and TRBJ1-1; D gene uncertain. Trimming removed 0 bases from V and 6 bases from J, with 17 bases in between. Looked up from germline, CDR1 is MGHRA and CDR2 is YSYEKL. The CDR3 length is 16 residues. The CDR3 region is CASSQDGYLTGSEAFF. CDR3 DNA sequence: TGCGCCAGCAGCCAAGATGGTTACTTAACGGGGTCTGAAGCTTTCTTT.

The CDR3 nucleotides read TGTGCTAGTGGCCCCGGGGCGGGGTCGGTAGAGACCCAGTACTTC. Its protein is CASGPGAGSVETQYF. J is TRBJ2-5 and V is TRBV12-5, with D possibly matching TRBD2 (6 bases). The germline CDR1 and CDR2 sequences are LGHNT and FRNRAP. The CDR3 totals 15 residues. V lost 6 bases and J 4 bases, leaving 18 bases between the germline ends.

The chain links TRBV5-1 to TRBJ2-1; possible D gene TRBD2, 5 bases. Germline CDR1 reads SGHRS; CDR2 reads YFSETQ. With 4 bases removed from V and 1 base from J, the gap between germline ends came to 15 bases. The length of the CDR3 is 16 residues. The CDR3 protein is CASSPRHEGSYNEQFF. For the CDR3, the DNA is TGCGCCAGCAGCCCGAGACACGAGGGATCCTACAATGAGCAGTTCTTC.

This clone was seen more than once but under ten times. Distinct nucleotide sequences in the sample also encode this CDR3. This chain joins TRBV2 and TRBJ1-1; D remains unclear. The CDR3 sequence is 12 residues long. Germline lookup yields CDR1 SNHLY and CDR2 FYNNEI. The V end lost 6 bases, the J end lost 0 bases, and 5 bases lay between the germline ends. For the CDR3, the DNA is TGTGCCAGCAGCCTAATGAACACTGAAGCTTTCTTT. As protein: CASSLMNTEAFF.